This passage covers 31 T cell receptor beta chains from one sample sequenced in a study of blood T cells in healthy people across ages. It was with a sample-barcoded 5' primer and a J-beta primer mix that a second PCR of roughly 6 to 12 cycles was run. Using its own MiXCR run on the 5' RACE reads, TCRdb lists one record per CDR3 protein. The sample shows over 950,000 distinct CDR3 sequences, roughly half of them seen only once. The sample was blood. The source of these receptors is a woman aged 55-69 years in good health.

This clonotype was recorded once. CDR3 sequence: CSAPGRPASNTEAFF. Here the CDR3 DNA reads TGCAGTGCCCCTGGACGCCCCGCATCGAACACTGAAGCTTTCTTT. This rearrangement joins TRBV20-1 to TRBJ1-1; D is uncertain. There are 15 residues in the CDR3. Looked up from germline, CDR1 is DFQATT and CDR2 is SNEGSKA (reference sequence). The ends were cut back, 6 bases at V and 1 base at J, with 18 bases in the middle.

The CDR3 coding sequence is TGTGCCAGTACACCGGGACTAAACTACAATGAGCAGTTCTTC. Its translation: CASTPGLNYNEQFF. This chain links TRBV19 with TRBJ2-1; TRBD2 agrees at 7 bases. V shed 7 bases, J shed 3 bases, and the junction held 6 bases outside the gene matches. CDR1 and CDR2 (germline): LNHDA, SQIVND (reference sequence). The CDR3 covers 14 residues.

The rearrangement joins TRBV7-9 to TRBJ1-4; TRBD1 matches at 7 bases. The J segment lost 3 bases and the V segment lost 5 bases, leaving 9 bases of the junction unmatched. The germline CDR1 and CDR2 sequences are SEHNR and FQNEAQ (reference sequence). The CDR3 loop spans 16 amino acids. The CDR3 nucleotides are TGTGCCAGCAGCCCAGGACAGGCCCTGGCTAATGAAAAACTGTTTTTT. It yields the protein CASSPGQALANEKLFF.

This chain joins TRBV29-1 and TRBJ2-1; D is possibly TRBD2 (6 bases). Trimming shortened V by 5 bases and J by 8 bases, and 16 bases separated the two germline ends. CDR1 and CDR2 from the germline V gene are SQVTM and ANQGSEA. This CDR3 is 13 amino acids long. The CDR3 sequence is CSVFRLGGDEQFF. The DNA for the CDR3 is TGCAGCGTTTTTAGGCTGGGGGGAGATGAGCAGTTCTTC.

This clonotype has ten or more counts. J is TRBJ2-7 and V is TRBV7-2; 9 nucleotides agree with TRBD2. Germline V gives CDR1 SGHTA, CDR2 FQGNSA. V dropped 5 bases and J dropped 3; count of bases not matched to a gene: 5. The CDR3 length is 14 residues. CDR3: CASSPSSGNYEQYF. The CDR3 DNA follows: TGTGCCAGCAGCCCCTCTAGCGGGAACTACGAGCAGTACTTC. Based on the CDR3 plus reference TRBV7-2 and TRBJ2-7, the full variable domain is GAGVSQSPSNKVTEKGKDVELRCDPISGHTALYWYRQSLGQGLEFLIYFQGNSAPDKSGLPSDRFSAERTGGSVSTLTIQRTQQEDSAVYLCASSPSSGNYEQYFGPGTRLTVT.

The genes are TRBV4-1 and TRBJ2-2; 9 bases are a match to TRBD2. Per the germline V gene, CDR1 is MGHRA and CDR2 is YSYEKL. The V and J ends lost 3 bases and 3 bases, in that order; junction bases with no gene match: 5. The CDR3 totals 16 residues. CDR3 DNA: TGCGCCAGCAGCCACCCGGGACTAGCCTACACCGGGGAGCTGTTTTTT. Protein product: CASSHPGLAYTGELFF.

The chain carries TRBV29-1 and TRBJ2-1; 9 nucleotides align to TRBD1. This CDR3 spans 14 amino acids. Looked up from germline, CDR1 is SQVTM and CDR2 is ANQGSEA. V was pared by 6 bases and J by 4 bases, with 7 bases of the junction left unmatched. CDR3 amino acids: CSVAGTGIYNEQFF. The DNA for the CDR3 is TGCAGCGTGGCCGGGACAGGGATTTACAATGAGCAGTTCTTC.

This clonotype was observed a few times. The chain is built from TRBV7-2 and TRBJ1-1; D is unclear. V was pared by 5 bases and J by 4 bases, with 23 bases between. The CDR3 contains 17 residues. Germline-derived CDR1 and CDR2 are SGHTA and FQGNSA. The CDR3 bases are TGTGCCAGCAGCGTACGGGGTGACATACCGAGAGGCACTGAAGCTTTCTTT. Its protein product is CASSVRGDIPRGTEAFF.

This CDR3 reads CASGPSGSKNIQYF. CDR3 nucleotides: TGTGCCAGCGGACCGAGTGGGTCCAAAAACATTCAGTACTTC. The V gene is TRBV12-3 or TRBV12-4, the J gene TRBJ2-4; D is unclear. The CDR3 totals 14 residues. Trimming stripped 8 bases from V and 2 bases from J, with 13 bases between.

The chain recombines TRBV20-1 with TRBJ2-5; 8 bases line up with TRBD2. Trimming took 7 bases from V and 11 from J; bases not matched to a gene: 15. CDR3 size: 13 residues. Germline CDR1 reads DFQATT; CDR2 reads SNEGSKA (reference sequence). The CDR3 loop is CSERGVAGREQYF. The CDR3 coding sequence is TGCAGTGAAAGAGGGGTAGCGGGACGGGAGCAGTACTTC.

V is TRBV7-2 and J is TRBJ2-7; 10 positions match TRBD2. This CDR3 region has 15 residues. Germline V gene sequence: CDR1 SGHTA, CDR2 FQGNSA. Germline trimming cut 4 bases from V and 4 bases from J; bases unmatched to any gene: 7. The chain's CDR3 is CASSSGTSVVYEQYF. The CDR3 DNA reads as TGTGCCAGCAGCTCGGGGACTAGCGTGGTTTACGAGCAGTACTTC.

The chain is built from TRBV10-3 and TRBJ1-1; D gene unclear. The V gene lost 2 bases and the J gene lost 0 bases, with 4 bases spanning the gap. The CDR3 sequence is 13 residues long. Per the germline V gene, CDR1 is ENHRY and CDR2 is SYGVKD. The CDR3 here is CAISETVNTEAFF. DNA for the CDR3: TGTGCCATCAGTGAGACAGTGAACACTGAAGCTTTCTTT.

This clonotype was detected once. Given a much more abundant clone one base away, this may be a read error. The chain recombines TRBV27 with TRBJ2-7, with a possible D match to TRBD2 (5 bases). V was cut by 3 bases and J by 2 bases, with 8 bases left in between. CDR1 MNHEY and CDR2 SMNVEV come from the germline V gene (reference sequence). CDR3 size: 13 residues. The CDR3 sequence: CASSFREAYEQYF. The CDR3 DNA follows: TGTGCCAGCAGTTTCCGGGAAGCCTACGAGCAGTACTTC.

Remarks on this clonotype: One junction end disagrees with the germline gene, perhaps due to a read error. The chain carries TRBV11-2 and TRBJ1-4; 8 positions agree with TRBD1. Germline V gene sequence: CDR1 SGHAT, CDR2 FQNNGV. The CDR3 length is 17 residues. CDR3 protein: CTSSLGQGWWANEKLFF. CDR3 DNA: TGTACCAGCAGCTTAGGACAGGGATGGTGGGCTAATGAAAAACTGTTTTTT.

This chain connects TRBV10-3 to TRBJ2-7, with D possibly TRBD1 on 5 matching bases. Germline values: CDR1 ENHRY, CDR2 SYGVKD. The CDR3 spans 14 residues. V was shortened by 11 bases and J by 0 bases, with 17 bases between the two germline ends. The CDR3 sequence is CAVSVLDTSYEQYF. CDR3 bases: TGTGCCGTTAGTGTGCTGGACACCTCCTACGAGCAGTACTTC.

CDR3 bases: TGCAGCGTTGGGGGACAGGGGGGGAGCAATGAAAAACTGTTTTTT. Translating gives CSVGGQGGSNEKLFF. The chain combines TRBV29-1 with TRBJ1-4; TRBD1 matches 11 bases. The CDR3 has 15 residues. CDR1 and CDR2 (germline): SQVTM, ANQGSEA. Trimming at V came to 4 bases and at J to 5 bases, leaving 6 bases not matched to a gene.

Here the CDR3 reads CASSYLGQLETQYF. DNA of the CDR3: TGTGCCAGCAGTTACTTGGGACAGCTCGAGACCCAGTACTTC. V gene TRBV6-2 or TRBV6-3 combines with J gene TRBJ2-5, with 7 bases matching TRBD1. J lost 5 bases, V lost 1 base, and 4 bases had no gene match. The CDR3 runs to 14 residues. CDR1 and CDR2 (germline): MNHEY, SVGEGT.

The chain couples TRBV6-5 to TRBJ2-3; TRBD2 might be the D (7 bases). The CDR3 is made up of 14 amino acids. Trimming pared 6 bases from V and 3 bases from J, leaving 13 bases between. CDR1 is MNHEY, CDR2 SVGAGI, per germline. The CDR3 coding sequence is TGTGCCAGCAGCTCACGGGGGGCGACAGATACGCAGTATTTT. It codes for CASSSRGATDTQYF.

Comments on this clonotype: Its ends do not fully match the called genes, so a read error is possible. This sequence joins TRBV4-3 and TRBJ2-1, with D perhaps matching TRBD1 (6 bases). CDR1 and CDR2 from the germline V gene are LGHNA and YSLEER. CDR3 length: 15 residues. The CDR3 DNA is TGCGCCAGCAGCCAAGAAAGGACAGCTTACAATGGGCAGTTCTTC. Encoded protein: CASSQERTAYNGQFF.

This chain links TRBV9 with TRBJ1-2; D remains unclear. Germline CDR1 and CDR2: SGDLS and YYNGEE. The CDR3 is 15 residues long. The V end lost 0 bases, the J end lost 4 bases, and 13 bases lay between the germline ends. The CDR3 here is CASSVVSGPVYGYTF. The CDR3 bases are TGTGCCAGCAGCGTAGTATCGGGTCCCGTCTATGGCTACACCTTC.

This clonotype has more than one count but fewer than ten. V usage is TRBV9 and J usage is TRBJ2-7, with D unclear. Germline V gene lookup returns CDR1 SGDLS and CDR2 YYNGEE. The V and J ends lost 4 bases and 2 bases respectively, with 13 bases between them. This CDR3 spans 14 amino acids. The DNA for the CDR3 is TGTGCCAGCAGCCCTTACTCGCAAGCCTACGAGCAGTACTTC. It is translated as CASSPYSQAYEQYF.

The chain uses TRBV19 and TRBJ1-2, with D unclear. Germline lookup yields CDR1 LNHDA and CDR2 SQIVND (reference sequence). The CDR3 is made up of 14 amino acids. Trimming cost V 7 bases and J 0 bases, with 12 bases left between them. The CDR3 DNA reads TGTGCCAGTACCCGGACCGGAGCTAACTATGGCTACACCTTC. This codes for CASTRTGANYGYTF.

The chain links TRBV28 to TRBJ2-3; 8 bases match TRBD2. Germline V CDR1 and CDR2: MDHEN, SYDVKM. This CDR3 contains 16 residues. V gave up 3 bases and J gave up 0 bases; unmatched junction bases: 5. CDR3 in DNA: TGTGCCAGCAGTTTCCCGCGGGAGGCTAGCACAGATACGCAGTATTTT. Protein sequence: CASSFPREASTDTQYF. The complete variable domain, with remaining parts taken from reference TRBV28 and TRBJ2-3, reads DVKVTQSSRYLVKRTGEKVFLECVQDMDHENMFWYRQDPGLGLRLIYFSYDVKMKEKGDIPEGYSVSREKKERFSLILESASTNQTSMYLCASSFPREASTDTQYFGPGTRLTVL.

J is TRBJ1-6 and V is TRBV13; no reliable D call. Trimming pared 0 bases from V and 8 bases from J, leaving 11 bases between. CDR1 PRHDT and CDR2 FYEKMQ come from the germline V gene (reference sequence). CDR3 length equals 15 residues. The CDR3 coding sequence is TGTGCCAGCAGCTTAGGAAGGGATTATGATTCACCCCTCCACTTT. This gives the protein CASSLGRDYDSPLHF.

This clonotype was found a few times. This rearrangement joins TRBV4-1 to TRBJ1-2; the D gene is possibly TRBD1 (5 bases). Between the trimmed V and J ends, which lost 3 bases and 7 bases, there was a span of 24 bases. CDR1 and CDR2 from the germline V gene are MGHRA and YSYEKL. The length of the CDR3 is 17 residues. The CDR3 sequence: CASSQNKQGPGKSGYTF. The CDR3 DNA reads as TGCGCCAGCAGCCAGAACAAGCAGGGCCCAGGGAAAAGTGGCTACACCTTC.

V is TRBV11-2 and J is TRBJ2-5; TRBD1 is a possible D gene (6 bases). This CDR3 is 14 amino acids long. The germline V and J ends were trimmed by 2 bases and 4 bases, with 11 bases remaining between them. Germline assignment: CDR1 SGHAT and CDR2 FQNNGV. CDR3 nucleotides: TGTGCCAGCAGCTTAAATCCAGGGGCAGAGACCCAGTACTTC. The encoded protein is CASSLNPGAETQYF.

This clonotype has only a few counts. The chain uses TRBV6-2 or TRBV6-3 and TRBJ2-1, with 10 nucleotides matching TRBD2. This CDR3 contains 15 residues. Germline-derived CDR1 and CDR2 are MNHEY and SVGEGT. The ends lost 5 bases at V and 4 bases at J; junction bases unmatched: 5. CDR3 sequence: CASSPSGRGYNEQFF. CDR3 coding DNA: TGTGCCAGCAGTCCTAGCGGGAGAGGTTACAATGAGCAGTTCTTC.

This clonotype has a handful of counts. The V gene is TRBV7-2, the J gene TRBJ2-3; 9 bases line up with TRBD2. The CDR3 contains 13 residues. V trimming: 8 bases; J trimming: 5 bases; junction bases outside the gene matches: 5. Per the germline V gene, CDR1 is SGHTA and CDR2 is FQGNSA. The CDR3 reads CASHPSGVDTQYF. The CDR3, as DNA: TGTGCCAGCCACCCTAGCGGGGTAGATACGCAGTATTTT. The entire variable domain, with the rest obtained from reference TRBV7-2 and TRBJ2-3, is as follows: GAGVSQSPSNKVTEKGKDVELRCDPISGHTALYWYRQSLGQGLEFLIYFQGNSAPDKSGLPSDRFSAERTGGSVSTLTIQRTQQEDSAVYLCASHPSGVDTQYFGPGTRLTVL.

The chain has TRBV7-9 and TRBJ2-4; 10 nucleotides agree with TRBD1. The DNA matches TRBJ2-7 better at its end, which makes the J call doubtful. Germline values: CDR1 SEHNR, CDR2 FQNEAQ (reference sequence). This CDR3 is built from 14 residues. The CDR3 spells CASSHGTGVFEQYF. As DNA, the CDR3 is TGTGCCAGCAGCCACGGGACAGGGGTTTTCGAGCAGTACTTC.

This clonotype was observed a few times. The V gene is TRBV20-1, the J gene TRBJ2-3; TRBD1 might be the D (7 bases). V shed 6 bases and J shed 2 bases, with 18 bases lying between them. Germline V lookup: CDR1 DFQATT, CDR2 SNEGSKA (reference sequence). The CDR3 sequence is 15 residues long. In nucleotides, the CDR3 is TGCAGTGCCTTCTCAGGGGGGAGCCTCACAGATACGCAGTATTTT. Translating gives CSAFSGGSLTDTQYF.

The gene calls are TRBV18 and TRBJ2-5, with D perhaps assigned TRBD1 or TRBD2 (5 bases each). The J call could be wrong; TRBJ2-7 is a better fit for the DNA end. Germline values: CDR1 KGHSH, CDR2 LQKENI. This CDR3 is 16 amino acids long. Here the CDR3 reads CASSPAIRDGAYEQYF. In nucleotides, the CDR3 is TGTGCCAGCTCACCAGCTATCCGGGACGGTGCCTACGAGCAGTACTTC.